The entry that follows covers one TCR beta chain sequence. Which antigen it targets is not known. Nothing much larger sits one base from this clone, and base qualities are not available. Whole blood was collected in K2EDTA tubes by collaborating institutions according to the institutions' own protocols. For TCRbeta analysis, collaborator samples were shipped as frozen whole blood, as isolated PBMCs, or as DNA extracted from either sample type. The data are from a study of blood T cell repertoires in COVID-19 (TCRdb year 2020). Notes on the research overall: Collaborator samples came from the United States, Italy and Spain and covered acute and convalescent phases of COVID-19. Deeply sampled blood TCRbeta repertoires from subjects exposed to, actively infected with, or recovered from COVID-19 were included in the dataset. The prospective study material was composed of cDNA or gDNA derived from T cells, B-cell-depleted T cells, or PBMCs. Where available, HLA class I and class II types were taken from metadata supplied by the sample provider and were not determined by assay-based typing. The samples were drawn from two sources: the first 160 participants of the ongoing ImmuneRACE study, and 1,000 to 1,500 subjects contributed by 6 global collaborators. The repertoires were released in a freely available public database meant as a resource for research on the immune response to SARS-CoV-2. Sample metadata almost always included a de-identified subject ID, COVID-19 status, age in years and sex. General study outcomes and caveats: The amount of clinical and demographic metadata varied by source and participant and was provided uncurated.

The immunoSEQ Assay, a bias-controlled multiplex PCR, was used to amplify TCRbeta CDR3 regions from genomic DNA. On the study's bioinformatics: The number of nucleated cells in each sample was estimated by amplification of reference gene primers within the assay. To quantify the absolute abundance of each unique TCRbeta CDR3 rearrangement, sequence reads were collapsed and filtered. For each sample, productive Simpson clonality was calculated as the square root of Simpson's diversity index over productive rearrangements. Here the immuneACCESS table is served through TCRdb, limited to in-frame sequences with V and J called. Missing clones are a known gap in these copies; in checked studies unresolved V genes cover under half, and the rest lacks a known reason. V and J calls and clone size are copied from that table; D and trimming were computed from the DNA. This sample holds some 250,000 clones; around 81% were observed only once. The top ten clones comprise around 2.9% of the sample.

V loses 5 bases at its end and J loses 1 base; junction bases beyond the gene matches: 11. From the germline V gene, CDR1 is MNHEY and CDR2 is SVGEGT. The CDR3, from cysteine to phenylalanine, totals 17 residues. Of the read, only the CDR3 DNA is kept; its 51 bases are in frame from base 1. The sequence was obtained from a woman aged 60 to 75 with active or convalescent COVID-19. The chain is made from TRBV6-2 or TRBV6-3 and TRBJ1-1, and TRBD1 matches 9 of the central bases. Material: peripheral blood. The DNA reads TGTGCCAGCAGTCGGCACCCCCGGACAGGGGAGAACACTGAAGCTTTCTTT. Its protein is CASSRHPRTGENTEAFF.